This T cell receptor (beta chain) was sequenced during a study of blood T cell repertoires in COVID-19. Turning to the study itself: Donors in the United States, Italy and Spain gave samples during acute or convalescent COVID-19. From T cells, B-cell-depleted T cells, or PBMCs came the material, which was cDNA or gDNA.

In the authors' workflow: Reference gene primer amplification yielded estimated nucleated cell counts. Measured with immunoSEQ multiplex PCR; TCRdb has only the in-frame clones, and not every one. Clone size and the V and J calls come from that table; the DNA yielded D and trimming. Of roughly 30,000 clones detected, around nine tenths appear once; the ten largest clones hold less than 20%. Germline-derived CDR1 and CDR2 are SGHRS and YFSETQ. The CDR3 extends over 14 amino acids. The J segment lost 8 bases and the V segment lost 4 bases, leaving 7 bases of the junction unmatched. The specimen sequenced was peripheral blood. The chain combines TRBV5-1 with TRBJ1-4; TRBD1 matches 8 bases. This clonotype was obtained from a human donor in a cohort sampled during active COVID-19. The CDR3 nucleotides read TGCGCCAGCAGCGTGGGACAGGTAGGAGAAAAACTGTTTTTT. Translating gives CASSVGQVGEKLFF.